The present entry profiles one T cell receptor beta chain with its context. TCRdb recomputed calls from the RT-PCR reads with MiXCR, one row per CDR3 protein. The table shows a few hundred thousand distinct CDR3 sequences, with less than 15% occurring only once. The data are from a study of response to subunit inactivated influenza vaccine. The sequence came from a man aged 50-60 years who received an inactivated influenza vaccine. Sequencing used PBMCs from blood, obtained about 12 days after vaccination.

DNA of the CDR3: TGTGCCAGCTCACCATCGGGACTCACAGATACGCAGTATTTT. As protein: CASSPSGLTDTQYF. This sequence joins TRBV18 and TRBJ2-3; the D gene is possibly TRBD2 (6 bases). CDR3 length: 14 residues. Germline V CDR1 and CDR2: KGHSH, LQKENI. V lost 2 bases to trimming and J lost 2 bases, with 8 bases between them.